This T cell receptor (beta chain) was documented in a study of blood T cells in healthy people across ages. Each sample used at least 6 million PBMCs. Germline trimming cut 3 bases from V and 0 bases from J; bases unmatched to any gene: 1. The CDR3 loop spans 15 amino acids. CDR1 is ENHRY and CDR2 is SYGVKD in the germline V gene. Study observations and caveats: Observed TCR beta diversity per million T cells went down as age went up. This fall followed a roughly linear course with age.

In regard to this clonotype: The antigen is undetermined.

Primers used in a second PCR of about 7 to 11 cycles were a sample-barcoded 5' primer and a J-beta primer mix. TCRdb reprocessed the 5' RACE reads via MiXCR and lists one record per CDR3 protein. Of over 1,300,000 distinct CDR3 sequences listed, approximately 59% are singletons. The clonotype was recovered from a man in his late teens or twenties in good health. The chain links TRBV10-3 to TRBJ2-2; 7 nucleotides align to TRBD1. Sequenced: blood. CDR3 nucleotides: TGTGCCATCAGTGACGGGACAGCGAACACCGGGGAGCTGTTTTTT. Amino acids: CAISDGTANTGELFF.